This T cell receptor beta chain originates from a study of cytomegalovirus exposure and HLA in healthy donors. Primers for the PCR totalled 60 Vbeta and 13 Jbeta. Generated by immunoSEQ multiplex PCR, the TCRdb table keeps only in-frame clones and is missing some. The table lists roughly 120,000 clones, 75% to 85% of them singletons. This CDR3 spans 16 amino acids. CDR1 MNHEY and CDR2 SMNVEV come from the germline V gene (reference sequence). J was trimmed by 4 bases and V by 3 bases; bases with no gene match: 6. This receptor was obtained from a young man in good health and CMV-seronegative. The material sequenced was PBMCs. This chain connects TRBV27 to TRBJ2-2; 9 bases line up with TRBD1. CDR3 sequence reads: CASSLLGQGGTGELFF. The CDR3 coding sequence is TGTGCCAGCAGTTTGCTGGGACAGGGAGGCACCGGGGAGCTGTTTTTT.